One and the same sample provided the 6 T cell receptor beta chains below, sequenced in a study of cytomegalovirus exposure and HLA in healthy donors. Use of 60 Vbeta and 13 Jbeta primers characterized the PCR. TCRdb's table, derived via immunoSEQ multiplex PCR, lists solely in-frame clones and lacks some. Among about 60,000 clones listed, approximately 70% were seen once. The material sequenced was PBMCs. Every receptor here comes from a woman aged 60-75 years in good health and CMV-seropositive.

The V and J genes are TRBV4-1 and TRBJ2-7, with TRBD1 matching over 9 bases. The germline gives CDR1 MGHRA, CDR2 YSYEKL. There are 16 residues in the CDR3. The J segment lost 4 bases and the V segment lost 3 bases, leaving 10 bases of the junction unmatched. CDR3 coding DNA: TGCGCCAGCAGCCAGCCATTGACAGGGGGTCGGTACGAGCAGTACTTC. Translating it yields CASSQPLTGGRYEQYF.

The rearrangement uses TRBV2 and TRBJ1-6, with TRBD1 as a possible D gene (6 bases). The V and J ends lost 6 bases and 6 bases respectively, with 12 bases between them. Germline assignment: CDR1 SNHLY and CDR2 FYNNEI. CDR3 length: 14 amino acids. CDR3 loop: CASSNTGFNSPLHF. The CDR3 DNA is TGTGCCAGCAGCAACACAGGGTTTAATTCACCCCTCCACTTT.

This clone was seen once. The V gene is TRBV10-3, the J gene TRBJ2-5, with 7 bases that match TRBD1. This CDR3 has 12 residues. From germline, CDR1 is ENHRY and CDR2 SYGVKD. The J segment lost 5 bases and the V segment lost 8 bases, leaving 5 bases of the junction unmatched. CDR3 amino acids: CAISQGTETQYF. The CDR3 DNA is TGTGCCATCTCACAGGGGACGGAGACCCAGTACTTC.

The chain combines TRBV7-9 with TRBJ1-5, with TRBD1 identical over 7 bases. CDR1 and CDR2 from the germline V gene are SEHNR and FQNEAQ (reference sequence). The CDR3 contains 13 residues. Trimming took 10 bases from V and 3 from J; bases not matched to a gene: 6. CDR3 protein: CATQGGHNQPQHF. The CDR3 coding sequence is TGTGCCACCCAGGGGGGCCACAATCAGCCCCAGCATTTT.

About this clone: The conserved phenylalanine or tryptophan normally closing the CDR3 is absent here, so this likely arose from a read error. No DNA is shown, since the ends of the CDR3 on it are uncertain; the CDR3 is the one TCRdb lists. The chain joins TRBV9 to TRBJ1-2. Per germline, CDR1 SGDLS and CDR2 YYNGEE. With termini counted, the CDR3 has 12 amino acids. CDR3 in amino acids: CASGSSQEGRAL.

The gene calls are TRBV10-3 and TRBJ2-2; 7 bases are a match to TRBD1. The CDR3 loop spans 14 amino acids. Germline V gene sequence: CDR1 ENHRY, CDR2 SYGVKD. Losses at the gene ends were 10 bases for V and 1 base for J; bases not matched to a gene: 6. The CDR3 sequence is CATLRTGNTGELFF. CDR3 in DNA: TGTGCCACCCTTCGGACAGGGAACACCGGGGAGCTGTTTTTT.